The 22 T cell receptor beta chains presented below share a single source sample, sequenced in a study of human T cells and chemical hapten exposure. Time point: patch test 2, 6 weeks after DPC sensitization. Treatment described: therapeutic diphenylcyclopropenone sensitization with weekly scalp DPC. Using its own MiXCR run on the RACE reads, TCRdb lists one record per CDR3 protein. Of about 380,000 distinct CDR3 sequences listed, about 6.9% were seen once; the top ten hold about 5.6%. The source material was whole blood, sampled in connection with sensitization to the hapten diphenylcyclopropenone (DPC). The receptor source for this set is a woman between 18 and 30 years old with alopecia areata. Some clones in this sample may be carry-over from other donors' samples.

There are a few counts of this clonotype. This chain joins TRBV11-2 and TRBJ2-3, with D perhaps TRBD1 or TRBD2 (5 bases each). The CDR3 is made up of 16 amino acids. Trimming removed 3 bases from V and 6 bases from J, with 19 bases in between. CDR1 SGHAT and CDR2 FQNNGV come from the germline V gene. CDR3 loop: CASSFPPGPTRDTQYF. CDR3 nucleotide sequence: TGTGCCAGCAGCTTTCCTCCGGGACCCACCCGCGATACGCAGTATTTT.

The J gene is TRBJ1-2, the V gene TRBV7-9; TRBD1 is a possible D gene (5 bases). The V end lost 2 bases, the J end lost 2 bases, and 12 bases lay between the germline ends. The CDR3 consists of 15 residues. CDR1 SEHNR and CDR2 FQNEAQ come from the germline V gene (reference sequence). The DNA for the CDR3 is TGTGCCAGCAGCTTAAGGGGCCGGGACAACTATGGCTACACCTTC. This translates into CASSLRGRDNYGYTF.

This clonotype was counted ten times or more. The CDR3: CASSEIGNQPQHF. CDR3 in DNA: TGTGCCAGCAGTGAAATCGGCAATCAGCCCCAGCATTTT. This chain joins TRBV2 and TRBJ1-5; D unresolved. Trimming pared 2 bases from V and 2 bases from J, leaving 4 bases between. CDR3 length: 13 residues. Germline V lookup: CDR1 SNHLY, CDR2 FYNNEI.

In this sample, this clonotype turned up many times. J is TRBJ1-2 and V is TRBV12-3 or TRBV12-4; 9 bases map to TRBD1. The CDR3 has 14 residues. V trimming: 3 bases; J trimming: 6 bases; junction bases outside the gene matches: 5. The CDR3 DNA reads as TGTGCCAGCAGTTTGGGACAGGGTAGGAATGGCTACACCTTC. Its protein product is CASSLGQGRNGYTF.

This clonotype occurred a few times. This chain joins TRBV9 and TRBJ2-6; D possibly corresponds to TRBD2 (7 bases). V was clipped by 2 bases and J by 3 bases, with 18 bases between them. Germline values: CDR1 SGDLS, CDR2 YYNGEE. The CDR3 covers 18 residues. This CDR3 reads CASSVDFTGGFGANVLTF. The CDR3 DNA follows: TGTGCCAGCAGCGTCGATTTTACGGGGGGCTTTGGGGCCAACGTCCTGACTTTC.

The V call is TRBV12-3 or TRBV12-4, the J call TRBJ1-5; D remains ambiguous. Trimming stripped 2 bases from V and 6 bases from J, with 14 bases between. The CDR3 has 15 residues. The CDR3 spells CASSLSQSGRQPQHF. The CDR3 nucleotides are TGTGCCAGCAGTTTATCACAGTCAGGTCGTCAGCCCCAGCATTTT.

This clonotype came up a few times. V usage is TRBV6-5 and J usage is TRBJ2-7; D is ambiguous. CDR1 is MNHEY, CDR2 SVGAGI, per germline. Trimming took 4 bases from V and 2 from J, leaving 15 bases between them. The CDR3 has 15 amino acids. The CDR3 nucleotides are TGTGCCAGCAGTTTAAATAAGGCGGTTCCCTACGAGCAGTACTTC. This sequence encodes CASSLNKAVPYEQYF.

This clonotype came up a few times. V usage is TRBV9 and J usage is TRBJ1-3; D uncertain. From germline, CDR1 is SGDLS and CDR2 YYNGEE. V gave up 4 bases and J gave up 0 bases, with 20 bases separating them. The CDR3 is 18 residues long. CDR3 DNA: TGTGCCAGCAGCCCTGTAGGAAACAGTCAAACCTCTGGAAACACCATATATTTT. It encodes CASSPVGNSQTSGNTIYF.

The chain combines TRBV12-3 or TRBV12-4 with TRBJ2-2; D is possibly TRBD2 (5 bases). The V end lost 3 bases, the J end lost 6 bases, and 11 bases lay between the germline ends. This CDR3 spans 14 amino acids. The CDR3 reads CASSFLLGAGELFF. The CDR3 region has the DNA TGTGCCAGCAGTTTCCTCCTGGGAGCCGGGGAGCTGTTTTTT.

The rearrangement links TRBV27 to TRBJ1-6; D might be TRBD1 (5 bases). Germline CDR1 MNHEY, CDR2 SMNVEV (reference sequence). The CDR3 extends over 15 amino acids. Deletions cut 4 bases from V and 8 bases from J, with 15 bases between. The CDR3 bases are TGTGCCAGCAGTTCGGAAGGGGCGTCGGATTCACCCCTCCACTTT. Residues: CASSSEGASDSPLHF.

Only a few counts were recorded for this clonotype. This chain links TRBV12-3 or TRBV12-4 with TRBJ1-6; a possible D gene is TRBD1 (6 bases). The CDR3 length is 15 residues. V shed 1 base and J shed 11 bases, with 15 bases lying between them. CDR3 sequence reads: CASSLEGQKFTPLHF. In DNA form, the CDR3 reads TGTGCCAGCAGTTTAGAGGGACAAAAGTTCACACCCCTCCACTTT.

The CDR3: CASSPLPRREGNTEAFF. The CDR3 coding sequence is TGTGCCAGCAGCCCACTTCCTAGAAGGGAAGGGAACACTGAAGCTTTCTTT. The chain uses TRBV11-2 and TRBJ1-1, with no clear D. This CDR3 has 17 amino acids. The germline CDR1 and CDR2 sequences are SGHAT and FQNNGV. Trimming pared 5 bases from V and 1 base from J, leaving 20 bases between. The full variable domain, its missing parts supplied by reference TRBV11-2 and TRBJ1-1, is EAGVAQSPRYKIIEKRQSVAFWCNPISGHATLYWYQQILGQGPKLLIQFQNNGVVDDSQLPKDRFSAERLKGVDSTLKIQPAKLEDSAVYLCASSPLPRREGNTEAFFGQGTRLTVV.

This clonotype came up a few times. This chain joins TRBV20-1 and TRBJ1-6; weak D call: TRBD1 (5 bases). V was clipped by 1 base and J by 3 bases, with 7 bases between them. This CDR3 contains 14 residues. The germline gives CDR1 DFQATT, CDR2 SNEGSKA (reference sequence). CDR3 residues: CSARGGDYNSPLHF. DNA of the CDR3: TGCAGTGCTAGAGGGGGGGACTATAATTCACCCCTCCACTTT.

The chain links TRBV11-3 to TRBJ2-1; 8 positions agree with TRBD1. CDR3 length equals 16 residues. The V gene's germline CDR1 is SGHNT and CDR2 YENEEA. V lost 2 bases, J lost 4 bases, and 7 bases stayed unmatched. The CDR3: CASSLTQGAWYNEQFF. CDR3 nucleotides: TGTGCCAGCAGCTTAACCCAGGGGGCATGGTACAATGAGCAGTTCTTC.

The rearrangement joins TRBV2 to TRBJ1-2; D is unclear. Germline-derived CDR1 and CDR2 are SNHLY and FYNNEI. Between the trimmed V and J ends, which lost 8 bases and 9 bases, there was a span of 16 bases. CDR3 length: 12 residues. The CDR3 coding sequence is TGTGCCAGCTCTTCGGGGAGGCTTAGCTACACCTTC. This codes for CASSSGRLSYTF.

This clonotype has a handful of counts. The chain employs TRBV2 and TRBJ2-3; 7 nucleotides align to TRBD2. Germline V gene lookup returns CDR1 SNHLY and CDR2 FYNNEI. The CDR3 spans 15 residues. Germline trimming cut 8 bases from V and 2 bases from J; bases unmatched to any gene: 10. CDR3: CASVGGSGATDTQYF. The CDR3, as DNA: TGTGCCAGCGTGGGCGGCAGCGGGGCCACAGATACGCAGTATTTT.

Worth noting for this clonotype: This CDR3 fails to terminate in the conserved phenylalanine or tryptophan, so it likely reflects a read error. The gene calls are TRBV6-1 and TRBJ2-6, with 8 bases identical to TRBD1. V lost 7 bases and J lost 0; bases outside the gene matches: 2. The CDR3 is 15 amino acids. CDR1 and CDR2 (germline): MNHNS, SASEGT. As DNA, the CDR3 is TGTGCCAGCACAGGGGGCTTCTCTGGGGCCAACGTCCTGACTTAC. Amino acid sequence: CASTGGFSGANVLTY.

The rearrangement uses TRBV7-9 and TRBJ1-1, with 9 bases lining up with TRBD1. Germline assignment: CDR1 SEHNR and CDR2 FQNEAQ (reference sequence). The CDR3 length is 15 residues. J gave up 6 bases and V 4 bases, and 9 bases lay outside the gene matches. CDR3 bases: TGTGCCAGCAGCTCCACAGGGGGCGCAGGCGCTGAAGCTTTCTTT. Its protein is CASSSTGGAGAEAFF.

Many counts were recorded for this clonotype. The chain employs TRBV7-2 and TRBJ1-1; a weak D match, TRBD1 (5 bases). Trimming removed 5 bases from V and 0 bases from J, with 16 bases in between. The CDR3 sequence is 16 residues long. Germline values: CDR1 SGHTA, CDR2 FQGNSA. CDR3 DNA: TGTGCCAGCAGCCGAGGATGGGGCCGGATGAACACTGAAGCTTTCTTT. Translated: CASSRGWGRMNTEAFF.

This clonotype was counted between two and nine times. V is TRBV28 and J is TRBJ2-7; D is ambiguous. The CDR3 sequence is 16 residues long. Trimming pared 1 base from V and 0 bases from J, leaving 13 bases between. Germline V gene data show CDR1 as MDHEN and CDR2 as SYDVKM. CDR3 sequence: CASSLSAMGTSYEQYF. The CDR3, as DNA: TGTGCCAGCAGTTTATCGGCGATGGGCACCTCCTACGAGCAGTACTTC.

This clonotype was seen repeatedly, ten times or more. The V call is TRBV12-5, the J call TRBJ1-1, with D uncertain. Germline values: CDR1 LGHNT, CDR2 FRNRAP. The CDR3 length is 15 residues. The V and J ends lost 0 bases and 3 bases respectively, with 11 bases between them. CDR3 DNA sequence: TGTGCTAGTGGTTTGGTAGGCGCTACGGACACTGAAGCTTTCTTT. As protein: CASGLVGATDTEAFF.

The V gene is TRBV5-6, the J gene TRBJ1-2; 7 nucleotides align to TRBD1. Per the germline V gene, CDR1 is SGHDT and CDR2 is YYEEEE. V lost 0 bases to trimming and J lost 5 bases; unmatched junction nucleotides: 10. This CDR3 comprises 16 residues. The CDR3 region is CASSLVRAGGTYGYTF. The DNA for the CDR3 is TGTGCCAGCAGCTTGGTTAGGGCAGGGGGTACGTATGGCTACACCTTC.